This T cell receptor beta chain emerged from a study of T cells after somatic rescue of genetic block. This CDR3 spans 15 amino acids. V was clipped by 0 bases and J by 6 bases; unmatched bases: 2. The germline gives CDR1 SEHNR, CDR2 FQNEAQ (reference sequence). Only in-frame clones appear in the TCRdb table, and some are missing; sequencing was by immunoSEQ multiplex PCR. The table has 70,000 or so clones, under 95% seen once. The J gene is TRBJ2-2, the V gene TRBV7-9; 9 bases map to TRBD1. The sequence was obtained from a man in his forties or fifties. The sample consisted of peripheral blood mononuclear cells (PBMCs). CDR3 bases: TGTGCCAGCAGCTTAGCGCGACAGGGGGCCGGGGAGCTGTTTTTT. Residues: CASSLARQGAGELFF.